The rows below give T cell receptor beta chains drawn from one sample of a study of cytomegalovirus exposure and HLA in healthy donors. The data were produced by immunoSEQ multiplex PCR, yet TCRdb's version contains in-frame clones alone and is incomplete. The sample records under 250,000 clones, around 80% being singletons. The sample comprised PBMCs. The source of these receptors is a boy between 10 and 17 years old in good health and CMV-seronegative. The CDR3 runs from the conserved cysteine through the conserved F or W.

>TRBV6-1|20
CASSAARDRVLSSYNSPLHF
>TRBV5-4|17
CASSLETSGAGTDTQYF
>TRBV7-9|13
CASSFRQGLEAFF
>TRBV7-2|13
CASSSGGVETQYF
>TRBV6-1|14
CASGGEAGAYEQYF
>TRBV10-2|11
CASGGQREQYF
>TRBV6-4|12
CASSAGGYTQYF
>TRBV6-5|13
CASSLTGEYGYTF
>TRBV7-8|13
CASSSSGRETQYF
>TRBV5-1|15
CASSPLTDLEYGYTF
>TRBV5-1|19
CASSLGGLEGVATNEKLFF